The rows below give T cell receptor beta chains drawn from one sample of a study of blood T cell repertoires in COVID-19. Method: immunoSEQ multiplex PCR; TCRdb's copy keeps in-frame clones and lacks some. The repertoire has 250,000 to 350,000 clones, around 87% of them found once; the top ten carry less than 2.5%. Sample: peripheral blood. Receptors originate from a woman in her twenties or thirties who had recovered from COVID-19. Each CDR3 is given with its conserved first and last residue. D genes are given only for firm matches. Expanded clones get a size class; other rows say once, few or many, or leave the size out.

CDR3,DNA,D,V,J,size
CASSSGTSGSETQYF,TGCGCCAGCAGCTCCGGGACTAGCGGTTCGGAGACCCAGTACTTC,TRBD2,TRBV5-1,TRBJ2-5,-
CATRDIVTDTQYF,TGTGCCACCAGGGACATCGTCACAGATACGCAGTATTTT,-,TRBV24-1,TRBJ2-3,-
CASSLSLGSGSYEQYF,TGTGCCAGCAGCTTGTCCCTGGGTAGCGGGAGTTACGAGCAGTACTTC,TRBD2,TRBV7-9,TRBJ2-7,-
CASRWDRGNQPQHF,TGTGCCAGCAGGTGGGACAGGGGCAATCAGCCCCAGCATTTT,TRBD1,TRBV6-6,TRBJ1-5,-
CASSLEQAREKLFF,TGTGCCAGCAGCTTGGAGCAGGCCCGGGAAAAACTGTTTTTT,-,TRBV5-6,TRBJ1-4,-
CASSLGTLNTEAFF,TGTGCCAGCAGTTTGGGCACATTGAACACTGAAGCTTTCTTT,-,TRBV28,TRBJ1-1,-
CASSLGPAAVYEQYF,TGTGCCAGCAGTTTAGGTCCCGCGGCCGTCTACGAGCAGTACTTC,-,TRBV27,TRBJ2-7,-
CASSLPGTYNEQFF,TGTGCCAGCAGCTTGCCCGGGACCTACAATGAGCAGTTCTTC,-,TRBV7-3,TRBJ2-1,-
CASSLGGDEQFF,TGTGCCAGCAGCTTAGGAGGAGATGAGCAGTTCTTC,-,TRBV11-2,TRBJ2-1,-
CASSWGVGPVVAFF,TGTGCCAGCAGTTGGGGGGTCGGGCCCGTGGTGGCTTTCTTT,-,TRBV28,TRBJ1-1,-
CASSLLRGRAEAFF,TGTGCCAGCAGCTTATTACGAGGGAGGGCTGAAGCTTTCTTT,-,TRBV7-6,TRBJ1-1,-
CASSLMTESGYTF,TGTGCCAGCAGTTTAATGACAGAGAGTGGCTACACCTTC,-,TRBV12-3/TRBV12-4,TRBJ1-2,-
CASSASLSPNQPQHF,TGTGCCAGCAGTGCGTCCCTTAGCCCCAATCAGCCCCAGCATTTT,-,TRBV28,TRBJ1-5,few
CASRPTTSPSYEQYF,TGTGCCAGCAGACCTACGACTAGCCCATCCTACGAGCAGTACTTC,TRBD2,TRBV6-2/TRBV6-3,TRBJ2-7,-
CASSIAGQGSGTDTQYF,TGTGCCAGTAGTATAGCGGGACAGGGTTCCGGCACAGATACGCAGTATTTT,TRBD1,TRBV19,TRBJ2-3,-
CASSQTKGRQTQYF,TGTGCCAGCAGTCAGACAAAAGGGAGGCAGACCCAGTACTTC,-,TRBV7-2,TRBJ2-5,few
CASSKQTVLNTGELFF,TGTGCCAGCAGCAAACAAACAGTGTTGAACACCGGGGAGCTGTTTTTT,-,TRBV7-9,TRBJ2-2,-
CASSEVGAYNEQFF,TGTGCCAGCAGTGAAGTGGGAGCCTACAATGAGCAGTTCTTC,-,TRBV6-1,TRBJ2-1,-
CASSPRDRRTDTQYF,TGTGCCAGCAGTCCCCGGGACAGGAGGACAGATACGCAGTATTTT,TRBD1,TRBV6-6,TRBJ2-3,-
CASSLGQGMGNEAFF,TGTGCCAGCAGCTTGGGCCAGGGAATGGGGAATGAAGCTTTCTTT,-,TRBV11-2,TRBJ1-1,-
CASRSPGLARNEQFF,TGTGCCAGCAGATCACCGGGACTAGCGCGGAATGAGCAGTTCTTC,TRBD2,TRBV25-1,TRBJ2-1,-
CATSREVRGNTEAFF,TGTGCCACCAGCAGAGAGGTAAGAGGGAACACTGAAGCTTTCTTT,-,TRBV15,TRBJ1-1,-
CASSVTINTGELFF,TGTGCCAGCAGCGTGACAATTAACACCGGGGAGCTGTTTTTT,-,TRBV2,TRBJ2-2,-
CASSLPSGAQETQYF,TGTGCCAGCAGCTTGCCTAGCGGGGCACAAGAGACCCAGTACTTC,TRBD2,TRBV5-6,TRBJ2-5,-
CASTWTGRTDTQYF,TGCGCCAGCACTTGGACAGGGAGGACAGATACGCAGTATTTT,TRBD1,TRBV10-2,TRBJ2-3,once
CASSLVRGVGGYTF,TGTGCCAGCAGCTTGGTCCGCGGTGTTGGTGGCTACACCTTC,-,TRBV5-8,TRBJ1-2,-
CASSELDRNNQPQHF,TGTGCCAGCAGTGAACTGGACAGAAACAATCAGCCCCAGCATTTT,-,TRBV6-1,TRBJ1-5,-
CASSQGNYGYTF,TGTGCCAGCAGCCAGGGGAACTATGGCTACACCTTC,-,TRBV6-6,TRBJ1-2,few
CASTGLTGELFF,TGCGCCAGCACCGGTCTAACCGGGGAGCTGTTTTTT,-,TRBV4-3,TRBJ2-2,-
CASSWTAYQPQHF,TGTGCCAGCAGTTGGACAGCCTATCAGCCCCAGCATTTT,-,TRBV27,TRBJ1-5,-
CASSPEGGKNIQYF,TGTGCCAGCTCCCCAGAGGGAGGCAAAAACATTCAGTACTTC,-,TRBV6-4,TRBJ2-4,-
CASSLEGSVGYTF,TGTGCCAGCAGTTTGGAGGGTTCCGTAGGCTACACCTTC,-,TRBV12-3/TRBV12-4,TRBJ1-2,-
CASSLSPGTATEAFF,TGTGCCAGCAGCTTGTCCCCTGGGACAGCCACTGAAGCTTTCTTT,TRBD1,TRBV5-5,TRBJ1-1,-
CASLRSGSADEQYF,TGTGCCAGCCTAAGGAGCGGGAGCGCCGACGAGCAGTACTTC,TRBD2,TRBV6-5,TRBJ2-7,-
CASSATRGPVRSGANVLTF,TGTGCCAGCAGCGCTACCAGGGGGCCCGTTCGCTCTGGGGCCAACGTCCTGACTTTC,TRBD1,TRBV7-3,TRBJ2-6,-
CASSQDGIGPQETQYF,TGTGCCAGCAGCCAAGACGGGATAGGCCCTCAAGAGACCCAGTACTTC,-,TRBV14,TRBJ2-5,-
CASSLGGFSSGANVLTF,TGTGCCAGCAGTTTAGGGGGGTTCAGCTCTGGGGCCAACGTCCTGACTTTC,-,TRBV27,TRBJ2-6,few
CASSQLPPTGLSNEKLFF,TGCGCCAGCAGCCAACTTCCTCCGACAGGGCTGTCTAATGAAAAACTGTTTTTT,TRBD1,TRBV4-1,TRBJ1-4,-
CASSLGSSGTGHF,TGTGCCAGCAGCTTGGGTTCGTCGGGCACAGGGCATTTT,-,TRBV5-6,TRBJ1-5,-
CASSLYFGTVGNQPQHF,TGTGCCAGCAGCTTATATTTCGGGACAGTTGGCAATCAGCCCCAGCATTTT,TRBD1,TRBV7-9,TRBJ1-5,-
CASSSTGVNQPQHF,TGTGCCAGCAGTAGTACAGGGGTCAATCAGCCCCAGCATTTT,TRBD1,TRBV6-5,TRBJ1-5,few
CASSLGQGTGELFF,TGTGCCAGCAGCTTGGGACAGGGAACCGGGGAGCTGTTTTTT,TRBD1,TRBV7-3,TRBJ2-2,-
CASSFAGDSYEQYF,TGTGCCAGCAGTTTTGCGGGGGACTCCTACGAGCAGTACTTC,TRBD2,TRBV28,TRBJ2-7,once
CASSPPVGGWSNTEAFF,TGTGCCAGTAGTCCCCCGGTTGGAGGTTGGTCGAACACTGAAGCTTTCTTT,-,TRBV19,TRBJ1-1,-
CASTGTGTYQETQYF,TGTGCCAGCACGGGGACAGGGACGTACCAAGAGACCCAGTACTTC,TRBD1,TRBV2,TRBJ2-5,few
CASSLDGQGNQPQHF,TGCGCCAGCAGCTTGGATGGGCAGGGTAATCAGCCCCAGCATTTT,-,TRBV5-1,TRBJ1-5,-
CATSRDFSLRGAFF,TGTGCCACCAGCAGAGATTTCTCGCTCAGAGGGGCTTTCTTT,-,TRBV15,TRBJ1-1,-
CASSFLQGYEQYF,TGTGCCAGCAGTTTTCTCCAGGGTTACGAGCAGTACTTC,-,TRBV6-5,TRBJ2-7,-